This passage covers 8 T cell receptor beta chains from one sample sequenced in a study of tumor T cells in aggressive B-cell lymphoma. The data were produced by immunoSEQ multiplex PCR, yet TCRdb's version contains in-frame clones alone and is incomplete. The sample carries 3,400 or so clones, 94% recorded once. Sequenced sample: tumor tissue. The receptors derive from an adult with diffuse large B cell lymphoma.

As DNA, the CDR3 is TGTGCCAGCAGTATAGACTACGAGCAGTACTTC. Its protein product is CASSIDYEQYF. The chain combines TRBV6-1 with TRBJ2-7; D uncertain. Trimming cost V 5 bases and J 3 bases, with 5 bases left between them. Germline-derived CDR1 and CDR2 are MNHNS and SASEGT. The CDR3 sequence is 11 residues long.

This chain joins TRBV30 and TRBJ1-5; TRBD1 might be the D (5 bases). This CDR3 contains 13 residues. Germline V gives CDR1 GTSNPN, CDR2 SVGIG (reference sequence). The V end lost 1 base, the J end lost 6 bases, and 10 bases lay between the germline ends. CDR3 region: CAWSEGLTQPQHF. CDR3 nucleotides: TGTGCCTGGAGTGAGGGGCTGACTCAGCCCCAGCATTTT.

The rearrangement uses TRBV7-9 and TRBJ2-1; TRBD2 might be the D (5 bases). The CDR3 extends over 14 amino acids. Germline V gives CDR1 SEHNR, CDR2 FQNEAQ (reference sequence). The ends were cut back, 1 base at V and 8 bases at J, with 12 bases in the middle. In DNA form, the CDR3 reads TGTGCCAGCAGCTTAGTCGGGGTTATAGATGAGCAGTTCTTC. Encoded protein: CASSLVGVIDEQFF.

In its sample, this clone was seen once. The V gene is TRBV30, the J gene TRBJ2-1; D unclear. The CDR3 has 13 amino acids. V was clipped by 4 bases and J by 3 bases, with 10 bases between them. Per germline, CDR1 GTSNPN and CDR2 SVGIG (reference sequence). CDR3 region: CAWTGANYNEQFF. In DNA form, the CDR3 reads TGTGCCTGGACTGGAGCGAACTACAATGAGCAGTTCTTC.

This clone was seen once. The rearrangement uses TRBV6-6 and TRBJ2-1; D possibly corresponds to TRBD2 (5 bases). The CDR3 runs 15 residues. Trimming pared 2 bases from V and 0 bases from J, leaving 8 bases between. Germline V gene sequence: CDR1 MNHNY, CDR2 SVGAGI (reference sequence). The CDR3 DNA sequence: TGTGCCAGCAGTTACGGACTGAGCTCCTACAATGAGCAGTTCTTC. It is translated as CASSYGLSSYNEQFF.

The rearrangement joins TRBV6-5 to TRBJ2-7; tentatively, D is TRBD1 (5 bases). The germline V gene encodes CDR1 MNHEY and CDR2 SVGAGI. The CDR3 runs to 15 residues. With 2 bases removed from V and 3 bases from J, the gap between germline ends came to 14 bases. Here the CDR3 reads CASSYHPGLRYEQYF. In nucleotides, the CDR3 is TGTGCCAGCAGTTACCACCCAGGGCTTCGCTACGAGCAGTACTTC.

The rearrangement uses TRBV30 and TRBJ2-1; 9 nucleotides line up with TRBD2. The germline V gene encodes CDR1 GTSNPN and CDR2 SVGIG (reference sequence). This CDR3 has 15 residues. V trimming: 1 base; J trimming: 7 bases; junction bases outside the gene matches: 8. CDR3 nucleotides: TGTGCCTGGAGTGGGGCGGGACTAGCCCAGAATGAGCAGTTCTTC. Its translation: CAWSGAGLAQNEQFF.

This sequence joins TRBV2 and TRBJ2-7, with no clear D. Trimming took 7 bases from V and 9 from J, leaving 13 bases between them. The CDR3 covers 11 residues. In germline, CDR1 is SNHLY, CDR2 FYNNEI. The CDR3 sequence is CASKAEAAQYF. DNA for the CDR3: TGTGCCAGCAAAGCCGAGGCGGCGCAGTACTTC.